A single sample is the source of the 32 T cell receptor beta chains below, sequenced in a study of blood T cell repertoires in COVID-19. Sequencing used immunoSEQ multiplex PCR; TCRdb keeps in-frame clones, though not all of them. Found here are about 130,000 clones, around 82% of them singletons; the top ten hold roughly an eighth. The sample comprised peripheral blood. The receptor source for this set is a woman aged 30 to 39 who had recovered from COVID-19.

V is TRBV27 and J is TRBJ2-1, with no clear D. The CDR3 has 15 residues. CDR1 and CDR2 (germline): MNHEY, SMNVEV (reference sequence). V was cut by 3 bases and J by 8 bases, with 17 bases left in between. This CDR3 reads CASSLIEVGRDEQFF. The CDR3 bases are TGTGCCAGCAGTTTGATAGAAGTAGGTCGGGATGAGCAGTTCTTC.

This chain joins TRBV2 and TRBJ2-3, with D possibly TRBD1 on 5 matching bases. V lost 0 bases and J lost 4, with 11 bases in between. Germline assignment: CDR1 SNHLY and CDR2 FYNNEI. The CDR3 runs to 15 residues. CDR3 DNA sequence: TGTGCCAGCAGTGAAGCGGGGCGGTTGGCAGATACGCAGTATTTT. Protein sequence: CASSEAGRLADTQYF.

This clone was observed a single time. CDR3 protein: CASSEQGSYGYTF. The CDR3 DNA reads as TGCGCCAGCAGTGAGCAGGGAAGCTATGGCTACACCTTC. The rearrangement links TRBV10-2 to TRBJ1-2, with D perhaps TRBD1 (5 bases). V lost 2 bases, J lost 4 bases, and 8 bases lay in between. This CDR3 region has 13 residues. Germline lookup yields CDR1 WSHSY and CDR2 SAAADI.

V gene TRBV19 combines with J gene TRBJ1-2; D is undetermined. Germline V CDR1 and CDR2: LNHDA, SQIVND (reference sequence). The CDR3 length is 15 residues. Trimming removed 7 bases from V and 3 bases from J, with 18 bases in between. The CDR3 bases are TGTGCCAGTATCTCAATGGGGAGAGGAGACTATGGCTACACCTTC. Protein product: CASISMGRGDYGYTF.

V gene TRBV27 combines with J gene TRBJ1-1; D gene uncertain. V lost 4 bases to trimming and J lost 4 bases, with 10 bases between them. Germline CDR1 and CDR2: MNHEY and SMNVEV (reference sequence). CDR3 length equals 13 residues. The CDR3 region is CASSSRFGTEAFF. CDR3 nucleotides: TGTGCCAGCAGTTCCCGGTTTGGCACTGAAGCTTTCTTT.

This clone was observed a handful of times. This sequence joins TRBV7-2 and TRBJ1-5, with no clear D. Germline assignment: CDR1 SGHTA and CDR2 FQGNSA. This CDR3 is 16 amino acids long. Trimming took off 2 bases at V and 3 bases at J, with 14 bases between the two ends. The CDR3 DNA reads as TGTGCCAGCAGCTTAATCGGCCGAGGGCTCAATCAGCCCCAGCATTTT. It encodes CASSLIGRGLNQPQHF.

The gene calls are TRBV12-5 and TRBJ2-5; tentative D call: TRBD1 (5 bases). This CDR3 contains 13 residues. The V gene lost 1 base and the J gene lost 4 bases, with 7 bases spanning the gap. Germline assignment: CDR1 LGHNT and CDR2 FRNRAP. The CDR3 region is CASGLGQRETQYF. In nucleotides, the CDR3 is TGTGCTAGTGGTTTGGGACAGCGAGAGACCCAGTACTTC.

This clone was counted a single time. This rearrangement joins TRBV11-2 to TRBJ2-2, with TRBD1 identical over 8 bases. This CDR3 contains 15 residues. CDR1 is SGHAT and CDR2 is FQNNGV in the germline V gene. V gave up 4 bases and J gave up 7 bases; unmatched junction bases: 8. CDR3 in amino acids: CASSSQGAYSGELFF. The CDR3 coding sequence is TGTGCCAGCAGCTCCCAGGGGGCGTACAGCGGGGAGCTGTTTTTT.

This chain uses TRBV15 with TRBJ1-2, with D maybe TRBD1 (5 bases). Looked up from germline, CDR1 is LNHNV and CDR2 is YYDKDF (reference sequence). V lost 0 bases and J 4 bases, leaving 6 bases between the germline ends. CDR3 size: 13 residues. CDR3: CATSRETGYGYTF. The CDR3, as DNA: TGTGCCACCAGCAGAGAAACAGGCTATGGCTACACCTTC.

V and J are TRBV5-1 and TRBJ1-2; 12 nucleotides match TRBD1. V dropped 0 bases and J dropped 7; count of bases not matched to a gene: 7. This CDR3 is 16 amino acids long. The germline CDR1 and CDR2 sequences are SGHRS and YFSETQ. The CDR3 DNA reads as TGCGCCAGCAGCTTGGGTCCGGGACAGGGGGCAGGTGGCTACACCTTC. Protein product: CASSLGPGQGAGGYTF.

To note about this clone: The same CDR3 is also encoded by other DNA sequences in this sample. V and J are TRBV6-1 and TRBJ2-1; no clear D gene. CDR1 is MNHNS and CDR2 is SASEGT in the germline V gene. The CDR3 runs 13 residues. V dropped 3 bases and J dropped 0 bases, with 3 bases sitting between them. CDR3 sequence reads: CASSDSSYNEQFF. The CDR3 DNA is TGTGCCAGCAGTGACAGCTCCTACAATGAGCAGTTCTTC.

The genes are TRBV18 and TRBJ1-2; TRBD1 matches 10 bases. V was pared by 6 bases and J by 6 bases, with 4 bases of the junction left unmatched. The germline V gene has CDR1 KGHSH and CDR2 LQKENI. The CDR3 is 13 residues long. The CDR3 sequence: CASSPDRGDGYTF. In DNA form, the CDR3 reads TGTGCCAGCTCCCCGGACAGGGGGGATGGCTACACCTTC.

The chain joins TRBV7-9 to TRBJ2-3; 16 nucleotides agree with TRBD2. In germline, CDR1 is SEHNR, CDR2 FQNEAQ (reference sequence). Trimming took 5 bases from V and 1 from J; bases not matched to a gene: 3. This CDR3 has 17 amino acids. CDR3 sequence (DNA): TGTGCCAGCAGCCCGGGACTAGCGGGAGGGCGCACAGATACGCAGTATTTT. This sequence encodes CASSPGLAGGRTDTQYF.

The chain recombines TRBV3-1 (or the pseudogene TRBV3-2) with TRBJ2-7; 11 bases align to TRBD2. V gave up 6 bases and J gave up 3 bases; unmatched junction bases: 4. The V gene's germline CDR1 is LGHDT and CDR2 YNNKEL (reference sequence). The CDR3 contains 14 residues. The CDR3 DNA sequence: TGTGCCAGCAGACCTACTAGCGGGAGCTACGAGCAGTACTTC. Translated: CASRPTSGSYEQYF.

CDR3 protein: CASSYSNRNTGELFF. Written as DNA, the CDR3 is TGTGCCAGCAGTTACTCGAACAGGAACACCGGGGAGCTGTTTTTT. The gene calls are TRBV6-5 and TRBJ2-2; D remains ambiguous. V gave up 0 bases and J gave up 1 base, with 6 bases separating them. The CDR3 sequence is 15 residues long. Germline CDR1 and CDR2: MNHEY and SVGAGI.

This chain connects TRBV4-2 to TRBJ1-1, with 7 bases lining up with TRBD1. This CDR3 region has 15 residues. Germline V gene lookup returns CDR1 LGHNA and CDR2 YNFKEQ. V lost 0 bases, J lost 4 bases, and 5 bases stayed unmatched. In nucleotides, the CDR3 is TGTGCCAGCAGCCAAGACCAGGGACAGAGCACTGAAGCTTTCTTT. The encoded protein is CASSQDQGQSTEAFF.

CDR3: CASSLGVKGNEQFF. CDR3 sequence (DNA): TGTGCCAGCAGCTTAGGGGTGAAGGGGAATGAGCAGTTCTTC. The chain employs TRBV11-2 and TRBJ2-1; TRBD1 might be the D (5 bases). CDR1 and CDR2 from the germline V gene are SGHAT and FQNNGV. Between the trimmed V and J ends, which lost 1 base and 7 bases, there was a span of 11 bases. The CDR3 runs 14 residues.

This clone occurred a few times. J is TRBJ2-5 and V is TRBV11-2, with D possibly being TRBD1 (7 bases). The CDR3 spans 15 residues. V gave up 8 bases and J gave up 2 bases, with 18 bases separating them. CDR1 SGHAT and CDR2 FQNNGV come from the germline V gene. CDR3 region: CASGRGDKGQETQYF. The CDR3 bases are TGTGCCAGCGGCAGGGGGGATAAGGGGCAAGAGACCCAGTACTTC.

CDR3 nucleotides: TGTGCCAGCAGCGCGGGACAGGCGCTAAAGAACACTGAAGCTTTCTTT. Translated: CASSAGQALKNTEAFF. The rearrangement links TRBV9 to TRBJ1-1, with 8 nucleotides matching TRBD1. V shed 3 bases and J 1 base; nucleotides not matched to a gene: 8. The CDR3 is made up of 16 amino acids. CDR1 and CDR2 (germline): SGDLS, YYNGEE.

V gene TRBV6-2 or TRBV6-3 combines with J gene TRBJ1-1; the D is unclear. Per germline, CDR1 MNHEY and CDR2 SVGEGT. V dropped 4 bases and J dropped 3 bases, with 12 bases sitting between them. This CDR3 has 14 residues. The CDR3 loop is CASSFRLRDTEAFF. In DNA, the CDR3 is TGTGCCAGCAGTTTCCGATTGCGGGACACTGAAGCTTTCTTT.

V is TRBV9 and J is TRBJ2-1; D perhaps matches TRBD1 (6 bases). The germline V and J ends were trimmed by 3 bases and 1 base, with 11 bases remaining between them. Germline CDR1 is SGDLS and CDR2 is YYNGEE. The CDR3 has 15 amino acids. The CDR3 loop is CASSGQVRSYNEQFF. DNA of the CDR3: TGTGCCAGCAGCGGACAGGTGAGGTCCTACAATGAGCAGTTCTTC.

Worth noting for this clone: Mismatch with germline at one junction end may stem from a read error. CDR3: CASSATGTGVVF. In DNA form, the CDR3 reads TGTGCCAGCAGCGCGACCGGGACAGGGGTTGTCTTC. The V and J genes are TRBV7-9 and TRBJ1-2, with 10 positions matching TRBD1. This CDR3 is 12 amino acids long. Germline V gene sequence: CDR1 SEHNR, CDR2 FQNEAQ (reference sequence).

The chain carries TRBV5-1 and TRBJ2-1, with TRBD2 matching over 10 bases. Trimming removed 4 bases from V and 6 bases from J; junction bases left unmatched: 10. Per the germline V gene, CDR1 is SGHRS and CDR2 is YFSETQ. The CDR3 has 16 amino acids. The CDR3 loop is CASSLAGTSAFNEQFF. The CDR3 DNA is TGCGCCAGCAGCCTGGCCGGGACTAGCGCTTTCAATGAGCAGTTCTTC.

The V call is TRBV3-1 (or the pseudogene TRBV3-2), the J call TRBJ2-3, with D tentatively TRBD2 (6 bases). Trimming cost V 0 bases and J 4 bases, with 14 bases left between them. The CDR3 loop spans 16 amino acids. Germline V gene sequence: CDR1 LGHDT, CDR2 YNNKEL (reference sequence). The CDR3 DNA follows: TGTGCCAGCAGCCAAGAAGGGAGGACCATGCCAGATACGCAGTATTTT. Its translation is CASSQEGRTMPDTQYF.

The rearrangement uses TRBV18 and TRBJ2-1; 12 positions match TRBD2. Germline CDR1 reads KGHSH; CDR2 reads LQKENI. The junction had 9 bases not matched to a gene; V was cut back by 5 bases and J by 7 bases. This CDR3 is built from 16 residues. The CDR3 region is CASSERLAGDGNEQFF. For the CDR3, the DNA is TGTGCCAGCTCAGAGAGACTAGCGGGAGATGGGAATGAGCAGTTCTTC.

As DNA, the CDR3 is TGTGCCAGCAGCTTAGGAGGTTCTTCTGGTTACGAGCAGTACTTC. Its translation is CASSLGGSSGYEQYF. The chain couples TRBV7-9 to TRBJ2-7; no clear D gene. V was clipped by 1 base and J by 4 bases, with 14 bases between them. The CDR3 sequence is 15 residues long. Germline lookup yields CDR1 SEHNR and CDR2 FQNEAQ (reference sequence).

This sequence joins TRBV7-9 and TRBJ2-1, with 10 bases lining up with TRBD1. This CDR3 region has 16 residues. V shed 5 bases and J 10 bases; nucleotides not matched to a gene: 14. Germline V gene data show CDR1 as SEHNR and CDR2 as FQNEAQ (reference sequence). The CDR3 here is CASSPQAGQGTLEQFF. CDR3 nucleotide sequence: TGTGCCAGCAGCCCACAGGCGGGACAGGGGACCTTGGAGCAGTTCTTC.

The chain combines TRBV4-1 with TRBJ2-1; 9 nucleotides line up with TRBD2. Germline loops: CDR1 MGHRA, CDR2 YSYEKL. The length of the CDR3 is 17 residues. Trimming took 0 bases from V and 4 from J; bases not matched to a gene: 7. The CDR3 loop reads CASSQEIGGRGYNEQFF. The CDR3 DNA reads TGCGCCAGCAGCCAAGAAATCGGCGGGAGGGGTTACAATGAGCAGTTCTTC.

The genes are TRBV4-2 and TRBJ2-1; D is undetermined. Trimming pared 0 bases from V and 6 bases from J, leaving 9 bases between. Germline V gene sequence: CDR1 LGHNA, CDR2 YNFKEQ. The CDR3 totals 14 residues. CDR3 bases: TGTGCCAGCAGCCAAGATAGGCTAGTCAATGAGCAGTTCTTC. This codes for CASSQDRLVNEQFF.

The CDR3 sequence: CAWSVEEQQNNSPLHF. The CDR3 DNA reads TGTGCCTGGAGTGTGGAAGAACAACAGAATAATTCACCCCTCCACTTT. V gene TRBV30 combines with J gene TRBJ1-6; no clear D gene. V lost 0 bases and J 5 bases, leaving 14 bases between the germline ends. This CDR3 has 16 amino acids. Germline loops: CDR1 GTSNPN, CDR2 SVGIG (reference sequence).

This chain connects TRBV2 to TRBJ2-3; 9 nucleotides line up with TRBD1. Germline V gene sequence: CDR1 SNHLY, CDR2 FYNNEI. This CDR3 has 16 amino acids. Germline trimming cut 6 bases from V and 4 bases from J; bases unmatched to any gene: 11. The CDR3 sequence: CASRERRDRAADTQYF. As DNA, the CDR3 is TGTGCCAGCAGAGAAAGAAGGGACAGGGCTGCAGATACGCAGTATTTT.

V is TRBV5-1 and J is TRBJ1-4; 7 nucleotides line up with TRBD1. The germline V gene has CDR1 SGHRS and CDR2 YFSETQ. The CDR3 consists of 14 residues. V was pared by 4 bases and J by 8 bases, with 8 bases of the junction left unmatched. This CDR3 reads CASSLTGIAEKLFF. Written as DNA, the CDR3 is TGCGCCAGCAGCCTGACAGGGATTGCCGAAAAACTGTTTTTT.